This T cell receptor beta chain emerged from a study of T cell changes during pregnancy in multiple sclerosis. CDR1 and CDR2 (germline): SGHVS, FNYEAQ. Trimming removed 2 bases at V and 6 bases at J, with 14 bases between. The CDR3 covers 14 residues. TCRdb keeps only in-frame clones here, not all; method: immunoSEQ multiplex PCR. The profile covers 44,000 or so clones, with roughly 90% appearing a single time and under 1.5% taken by the ten largest. The chain links TRBV7-6 to TRBJ2-7, with D possibly being TRBD2 (6 bases). Specimen: peripheral blood, collected in the first trimester of pregnancy. This TCR was sampled from a female donor in good health, enrolled as a control in a pregnancy study. The CDR3 DNA reads as TGTGCCAGCAGCTTAAGCGGAGGGGCCCGCGAGCAGTACTTC. It encodes CASSLSGGAREQYF.